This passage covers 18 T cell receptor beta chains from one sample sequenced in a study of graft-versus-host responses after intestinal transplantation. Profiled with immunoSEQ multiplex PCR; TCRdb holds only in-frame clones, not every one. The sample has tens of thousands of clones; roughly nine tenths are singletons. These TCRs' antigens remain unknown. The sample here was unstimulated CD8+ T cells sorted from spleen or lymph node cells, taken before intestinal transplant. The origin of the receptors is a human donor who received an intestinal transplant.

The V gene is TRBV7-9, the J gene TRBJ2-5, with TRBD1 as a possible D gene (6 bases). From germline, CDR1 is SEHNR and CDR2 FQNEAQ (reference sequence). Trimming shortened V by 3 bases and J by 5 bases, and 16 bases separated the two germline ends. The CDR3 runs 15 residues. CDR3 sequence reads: CASSLATGPDETQYF. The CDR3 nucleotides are TGTGCCAGCAGCTTGGCCACAGGGCCGGACGAGACCCAGTACTTC.

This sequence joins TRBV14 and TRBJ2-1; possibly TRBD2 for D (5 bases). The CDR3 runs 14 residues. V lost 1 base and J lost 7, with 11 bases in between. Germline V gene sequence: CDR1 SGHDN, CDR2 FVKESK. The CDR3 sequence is CASSQGGLWNEQFF. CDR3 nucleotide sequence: TGTGCCAGCAGCCAAGGAGGGTTGTGGAATGAGCAGTTCTTC.

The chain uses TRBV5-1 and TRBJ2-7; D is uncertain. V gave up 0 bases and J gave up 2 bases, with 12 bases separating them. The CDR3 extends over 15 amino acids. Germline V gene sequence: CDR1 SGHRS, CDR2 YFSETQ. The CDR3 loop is CASSLEYGPAYEQYF. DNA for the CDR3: TGCGCCAGCAGCTTGGAGTATGGGCCCGCCTACGAGCAGTACTTC.

DNA of the CDR3: TGTGCCAGTATTTTGGGAGCGGGGCCGAACACCGGGGAGCTGTTTTTT. Translated, it gives CASILGAGPNTGELFF. This chain joins TRBV19 and TRBJ2-2, with 7 bases matching TRBD2. V trimming: 7 bases; J trimming: 0 bases; junction bases outside the gene matches: 8. Germline loops: CDR1 LNHDA, CDR2 SQIVND (reference sequence). The CDR3 length is 16 residues.

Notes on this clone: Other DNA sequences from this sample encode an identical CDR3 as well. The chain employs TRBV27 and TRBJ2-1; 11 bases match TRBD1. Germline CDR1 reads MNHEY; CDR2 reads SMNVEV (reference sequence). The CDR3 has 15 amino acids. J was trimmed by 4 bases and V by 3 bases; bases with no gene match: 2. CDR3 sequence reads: CASSLGTGGYNEQFF. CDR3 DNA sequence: TGTGCCAGCAGTTTGGGGACAGGGGGTTACAATGAGCAGTTCTTC.

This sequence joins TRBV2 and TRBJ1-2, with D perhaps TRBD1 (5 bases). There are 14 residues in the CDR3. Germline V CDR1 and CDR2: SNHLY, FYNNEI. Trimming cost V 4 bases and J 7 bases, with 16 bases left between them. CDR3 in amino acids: CASSGPGGKSGYTF. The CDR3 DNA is TGTGCCAGCAGTGGACCGGGGGGGAAGAGTGGCTACACCTTC.

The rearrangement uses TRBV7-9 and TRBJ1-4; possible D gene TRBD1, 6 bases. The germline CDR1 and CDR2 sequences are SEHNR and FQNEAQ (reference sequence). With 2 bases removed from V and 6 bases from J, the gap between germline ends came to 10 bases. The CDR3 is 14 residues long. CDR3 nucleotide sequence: TGTGCCAGCAGCTTAATACAGGGCGATGAAAAACTGTTTTTT. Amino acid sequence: CASSLIQGDEKLFF. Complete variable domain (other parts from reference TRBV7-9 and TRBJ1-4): DTGVSQNPRHKITKRGQNVTFRCDPISEHNRLYWYRQTLGQGPEFLTYFQNEAQLEKSRLLSDRFSAERPKGSFSTLEIQRTEQGDSAMYLCASSLIQGDEKLFFGSGTQLSVL.

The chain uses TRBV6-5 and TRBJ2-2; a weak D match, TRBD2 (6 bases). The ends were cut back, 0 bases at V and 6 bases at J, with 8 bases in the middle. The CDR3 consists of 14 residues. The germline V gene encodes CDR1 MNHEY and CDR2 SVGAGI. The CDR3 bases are TGTGCCAGCAGTTACTCGACGGGGGCCGGGGAGCTGTTTTTT. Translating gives CASSYSTGAGELFF.

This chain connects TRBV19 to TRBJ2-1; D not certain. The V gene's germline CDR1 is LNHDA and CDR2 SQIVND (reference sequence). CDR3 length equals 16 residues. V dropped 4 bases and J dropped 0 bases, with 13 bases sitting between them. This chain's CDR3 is CASSTTRDSSYNEQFF. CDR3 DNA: TGTGCCAGTAGTACTACCCGAGATAGCTCCTACAATGAGCAGTTCTTC.

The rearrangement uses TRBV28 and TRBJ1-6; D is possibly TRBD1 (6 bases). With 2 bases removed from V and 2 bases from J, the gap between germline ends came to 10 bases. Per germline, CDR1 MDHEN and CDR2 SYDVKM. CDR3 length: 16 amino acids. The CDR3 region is CASSLMDRTYNSPLHF. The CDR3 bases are TGTGCCAGCAGTTTAATGGACAGAACCTATAATTCACCCCTCCACTTT.

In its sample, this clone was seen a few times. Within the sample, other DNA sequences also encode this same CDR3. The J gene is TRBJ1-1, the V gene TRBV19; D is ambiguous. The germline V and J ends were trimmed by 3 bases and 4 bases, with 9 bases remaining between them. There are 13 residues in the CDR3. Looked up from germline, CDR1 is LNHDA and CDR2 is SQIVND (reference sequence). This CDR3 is CASSIGRGTEAFF. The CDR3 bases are TGTGCCAGTAGTATTGGACGGGGCACTGAAGCTTTCTTT.

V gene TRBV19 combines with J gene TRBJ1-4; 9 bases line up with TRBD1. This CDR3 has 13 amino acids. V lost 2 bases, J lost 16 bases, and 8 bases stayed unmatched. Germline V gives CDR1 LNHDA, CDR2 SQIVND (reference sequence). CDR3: CASSIRHRDRAFF. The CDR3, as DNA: TGTGCCAGTAGTATACGCCACCGGGACAGGGCGTTTTTT.

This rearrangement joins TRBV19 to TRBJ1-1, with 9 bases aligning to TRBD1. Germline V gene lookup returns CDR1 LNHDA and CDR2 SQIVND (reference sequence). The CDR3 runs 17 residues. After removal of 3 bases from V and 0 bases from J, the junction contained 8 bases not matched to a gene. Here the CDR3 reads CASSIGQGRTMNTEAFF. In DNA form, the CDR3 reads TGTGCCAGTAGTATTGGACAGGGGAGAACGATGAACACTGAAGCTTTCTTT. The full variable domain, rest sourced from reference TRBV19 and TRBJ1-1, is DGGITQSPKYLFRKEGQNVTLSCEQNLNHDAMYWYRQDPGQGLRLIYYSQIVNDFQKGDIAEGYSVSREKKESFPLTVTSAQKNPTAFYLCASSIGQGRTMNTEAFFGQGTRLTVV.

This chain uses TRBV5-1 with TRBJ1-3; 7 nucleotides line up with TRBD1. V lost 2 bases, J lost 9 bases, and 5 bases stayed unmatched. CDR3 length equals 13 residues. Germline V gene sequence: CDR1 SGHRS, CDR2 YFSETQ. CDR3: CASSLQGSATIYF. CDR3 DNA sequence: TGCGCCAGCAGCTTACAGGGGAGCGCCACCATATATTTT.

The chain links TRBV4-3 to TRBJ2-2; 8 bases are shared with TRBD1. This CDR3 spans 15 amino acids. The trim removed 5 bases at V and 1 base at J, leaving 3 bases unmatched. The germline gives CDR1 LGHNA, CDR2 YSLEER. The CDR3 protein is CASSAGQGNTGELFF. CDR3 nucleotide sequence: TGCGCCAGCAGCGCAGGACAGGGGAACACCGGGGAGCTGTTTTTT.

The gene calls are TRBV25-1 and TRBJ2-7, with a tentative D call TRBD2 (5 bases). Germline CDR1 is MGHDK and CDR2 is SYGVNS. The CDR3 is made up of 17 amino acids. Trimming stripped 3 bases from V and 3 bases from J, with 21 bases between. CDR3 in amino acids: CASSDSFSGREYYEQYF. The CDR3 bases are TGTGCCAGCAGTGACTCTTTTTCGGGAAGAGAATACTACGAGCAGTACTTC.

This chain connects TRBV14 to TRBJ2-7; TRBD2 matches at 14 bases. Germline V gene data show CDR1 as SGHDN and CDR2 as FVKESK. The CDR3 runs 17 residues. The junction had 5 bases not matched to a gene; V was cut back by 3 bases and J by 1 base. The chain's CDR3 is CASSQGLAGEGSYEQYF. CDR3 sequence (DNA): TGTGCCAGCAGCCAGGGACTAGCGGGAGAGGGGTCCTACGAGCAGTACTTC. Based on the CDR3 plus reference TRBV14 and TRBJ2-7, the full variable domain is EAGVTQFPSHSVIEKGQTVTLRCDPISGHDNLYWYRRVMGKEIKFLLHFVKESKQDESGMPNNRFLAERTGGTYSTLKVQPAELEDSGVYFCASSQGLAGEGSYEQYFGPGTRLTVT.

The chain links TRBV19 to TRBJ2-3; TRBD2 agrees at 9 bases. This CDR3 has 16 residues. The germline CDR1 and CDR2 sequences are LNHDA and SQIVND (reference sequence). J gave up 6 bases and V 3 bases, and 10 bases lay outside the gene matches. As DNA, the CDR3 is TGTGCCAGTAGTATTAAACTAGCGGGTGGGGTTGATACGCAGTATTTT. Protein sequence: CASSIKLAGGVDTQYF.